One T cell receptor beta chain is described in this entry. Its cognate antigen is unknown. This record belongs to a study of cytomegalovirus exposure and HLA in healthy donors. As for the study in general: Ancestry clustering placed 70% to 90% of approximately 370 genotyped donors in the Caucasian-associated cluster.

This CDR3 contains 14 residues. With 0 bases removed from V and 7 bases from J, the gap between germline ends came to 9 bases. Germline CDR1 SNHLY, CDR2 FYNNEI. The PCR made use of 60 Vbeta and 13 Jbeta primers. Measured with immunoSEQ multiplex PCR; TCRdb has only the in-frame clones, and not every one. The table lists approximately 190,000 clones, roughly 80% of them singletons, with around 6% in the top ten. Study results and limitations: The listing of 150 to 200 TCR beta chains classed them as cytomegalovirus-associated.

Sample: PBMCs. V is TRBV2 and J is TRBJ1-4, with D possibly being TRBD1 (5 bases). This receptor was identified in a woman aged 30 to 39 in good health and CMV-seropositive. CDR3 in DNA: TGTGCCAGCAGTGAAGCTCGGGGGTTTGAAAAACTGTTTTTT. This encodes CASSEARGFEKLFF.